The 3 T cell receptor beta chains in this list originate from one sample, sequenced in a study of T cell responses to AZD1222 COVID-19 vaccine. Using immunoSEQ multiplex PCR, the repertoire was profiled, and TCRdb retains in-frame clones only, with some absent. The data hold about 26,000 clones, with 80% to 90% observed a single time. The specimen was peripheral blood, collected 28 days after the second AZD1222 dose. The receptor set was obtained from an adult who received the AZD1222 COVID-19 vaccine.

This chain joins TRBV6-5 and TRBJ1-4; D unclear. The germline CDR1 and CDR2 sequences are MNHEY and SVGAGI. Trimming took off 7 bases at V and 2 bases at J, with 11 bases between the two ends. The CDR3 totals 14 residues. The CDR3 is CASTRLGTNEKLFF. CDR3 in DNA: TGTGCCAGCACCCGCCTAGGGACTAATGAAAAACTGTTTTTT.

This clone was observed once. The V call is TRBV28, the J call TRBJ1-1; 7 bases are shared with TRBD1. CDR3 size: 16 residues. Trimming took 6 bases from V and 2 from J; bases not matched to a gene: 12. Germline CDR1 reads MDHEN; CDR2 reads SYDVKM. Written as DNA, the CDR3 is TGTGCCAGCAGCCTCGGGGGAGGGGGCTCAAACACTGAAGCTTTCTTT. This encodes CASSLGGGGSNTEAFF.

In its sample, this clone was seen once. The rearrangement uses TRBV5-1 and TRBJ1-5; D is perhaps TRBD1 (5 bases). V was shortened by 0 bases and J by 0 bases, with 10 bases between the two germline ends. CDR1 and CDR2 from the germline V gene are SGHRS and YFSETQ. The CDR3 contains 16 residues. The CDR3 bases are TGCGCCAGCAGCTTGGGGTCAGGGCCTAGCAATCAGCCCCAGCATTTT. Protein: CASSLGSGPSNQPQHF. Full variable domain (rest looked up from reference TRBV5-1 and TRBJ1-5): KAGVTQTPRYLIKTRGQQVTLSCSPISGHRSVSWYQQTPGQGLQFLFEYFSETQRNKGNFPGRFSGRQFSNSRSEMNVSTLELGDSALYLCASSLGSGPSNQPQHFGDGTRLSIL.